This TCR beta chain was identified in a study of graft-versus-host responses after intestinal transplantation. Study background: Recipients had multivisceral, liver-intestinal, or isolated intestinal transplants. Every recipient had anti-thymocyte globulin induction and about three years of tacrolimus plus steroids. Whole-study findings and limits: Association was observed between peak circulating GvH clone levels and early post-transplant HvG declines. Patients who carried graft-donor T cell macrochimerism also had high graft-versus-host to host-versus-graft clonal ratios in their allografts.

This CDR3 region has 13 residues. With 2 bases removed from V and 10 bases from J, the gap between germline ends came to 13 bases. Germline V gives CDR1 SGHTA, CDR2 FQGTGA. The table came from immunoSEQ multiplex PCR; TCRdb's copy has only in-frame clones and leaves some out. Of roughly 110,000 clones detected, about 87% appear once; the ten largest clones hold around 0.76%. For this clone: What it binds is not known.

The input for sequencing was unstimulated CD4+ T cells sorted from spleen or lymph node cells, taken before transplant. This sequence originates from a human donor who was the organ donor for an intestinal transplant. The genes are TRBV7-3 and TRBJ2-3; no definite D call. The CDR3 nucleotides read TGTGCCAGCAGCTTAGACGAGATGGCGTCGCAGTATTTT. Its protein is CASSLDEMASQYF.